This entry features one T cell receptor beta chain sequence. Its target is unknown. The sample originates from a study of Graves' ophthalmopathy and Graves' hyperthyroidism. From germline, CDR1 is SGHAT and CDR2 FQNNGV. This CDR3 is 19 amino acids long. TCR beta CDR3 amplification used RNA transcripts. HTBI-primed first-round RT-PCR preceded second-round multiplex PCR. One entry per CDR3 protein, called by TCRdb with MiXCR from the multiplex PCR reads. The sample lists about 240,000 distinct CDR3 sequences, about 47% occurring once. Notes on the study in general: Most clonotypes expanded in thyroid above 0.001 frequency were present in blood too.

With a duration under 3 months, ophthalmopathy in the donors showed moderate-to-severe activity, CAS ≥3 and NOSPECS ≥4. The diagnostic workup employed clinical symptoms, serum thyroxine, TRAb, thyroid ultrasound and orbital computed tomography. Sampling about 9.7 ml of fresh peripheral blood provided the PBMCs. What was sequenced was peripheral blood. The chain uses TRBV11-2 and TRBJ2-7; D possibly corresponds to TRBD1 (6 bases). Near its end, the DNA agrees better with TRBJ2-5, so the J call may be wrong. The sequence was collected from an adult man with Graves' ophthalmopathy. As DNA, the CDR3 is TGTGCCAGCAGCCGAAGAAGGGGTTCGGACGGGACAAAGAAAGAGACCCAGTACTTC. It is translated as CASSRRRGSDGTKKETQYF.